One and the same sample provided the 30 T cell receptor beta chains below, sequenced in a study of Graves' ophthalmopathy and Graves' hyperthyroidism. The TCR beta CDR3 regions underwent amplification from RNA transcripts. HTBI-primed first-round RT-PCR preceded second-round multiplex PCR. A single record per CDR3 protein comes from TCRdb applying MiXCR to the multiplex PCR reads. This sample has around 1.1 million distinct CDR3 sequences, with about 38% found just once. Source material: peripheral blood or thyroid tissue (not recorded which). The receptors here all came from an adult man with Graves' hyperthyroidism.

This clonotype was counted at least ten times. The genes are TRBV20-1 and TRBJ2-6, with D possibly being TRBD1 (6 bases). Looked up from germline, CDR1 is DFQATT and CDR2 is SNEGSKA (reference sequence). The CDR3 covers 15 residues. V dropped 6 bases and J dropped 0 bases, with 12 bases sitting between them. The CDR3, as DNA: TGCAGTGCAGGGGGACCTCCCTCTGGGGCCAACGTCCTGACTTTC. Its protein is CSAGGPPSGANVLTF.

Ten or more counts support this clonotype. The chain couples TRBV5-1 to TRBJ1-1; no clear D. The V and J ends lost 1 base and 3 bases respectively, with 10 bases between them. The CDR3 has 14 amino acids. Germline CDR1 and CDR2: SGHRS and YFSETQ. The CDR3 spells CASSLFGGDTEAFF. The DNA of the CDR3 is TGCGCCAGCAGCTTGTTTGGCGGAGACACTGAAGCTTTCTTT.

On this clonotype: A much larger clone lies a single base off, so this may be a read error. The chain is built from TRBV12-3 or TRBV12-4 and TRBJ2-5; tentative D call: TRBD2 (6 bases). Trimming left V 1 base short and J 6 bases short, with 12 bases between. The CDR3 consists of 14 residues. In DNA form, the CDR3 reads TGTGCCAGCAGTTTAGGCGGGGCATTTAAGACCCAGTACTTC. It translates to CASSLGGAFKTQYF.

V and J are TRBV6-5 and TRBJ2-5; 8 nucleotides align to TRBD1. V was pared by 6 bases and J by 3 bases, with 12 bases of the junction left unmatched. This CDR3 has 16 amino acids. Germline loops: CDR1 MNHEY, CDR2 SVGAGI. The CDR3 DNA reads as TGTGCCAGCAGCTTGGGACCGGGACAGGACAAAGAGACCCAGTACTTC. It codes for CASSLGPGQDKETQYF.

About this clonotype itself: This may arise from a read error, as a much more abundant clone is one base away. The DNA for the CDR3 is TGTGCCAGCAAGGCCATCGGAAACAATCAGCCCCAGCATTTT. It is translated as CASKAIGNNQPQHF. The chain carries TRBV7-8 and TRBJ1-5, with no clear D. Germline loops: CDR1 SGHVS, CDR2 FQNEAQ. The CDR3 loop spans 14 amino acids. Trimming removed 7 bases at V and 3 bases at J, with 13 bases between.

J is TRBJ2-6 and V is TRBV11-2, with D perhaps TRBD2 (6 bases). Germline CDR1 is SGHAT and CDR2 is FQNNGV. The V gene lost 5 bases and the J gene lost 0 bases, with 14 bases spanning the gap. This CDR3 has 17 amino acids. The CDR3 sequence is CASSTPGLFSGANVLTF. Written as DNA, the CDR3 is TGTGCCAGCAGCACCCCGGGACTTTTCTCTGGGGCCAACGTCCTGACTTTC.

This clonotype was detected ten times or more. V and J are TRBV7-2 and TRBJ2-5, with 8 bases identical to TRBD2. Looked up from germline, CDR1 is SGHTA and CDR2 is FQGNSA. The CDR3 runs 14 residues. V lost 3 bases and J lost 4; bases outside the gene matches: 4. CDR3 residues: CASSFDRGGETQYF. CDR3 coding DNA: TGTGCCAGCAGCTTTGATCGGGGGGGAGAGACCCAGTACTTC.

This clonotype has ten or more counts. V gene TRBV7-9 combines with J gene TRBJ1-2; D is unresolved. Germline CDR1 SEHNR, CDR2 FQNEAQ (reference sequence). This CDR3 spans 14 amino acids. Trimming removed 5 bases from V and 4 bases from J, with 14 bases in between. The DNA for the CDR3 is TGTGCCAGCAGCCCGCTCCCACCTCCCTATGGCTACACCTTC. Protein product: CASSPLPPPYGYTF.

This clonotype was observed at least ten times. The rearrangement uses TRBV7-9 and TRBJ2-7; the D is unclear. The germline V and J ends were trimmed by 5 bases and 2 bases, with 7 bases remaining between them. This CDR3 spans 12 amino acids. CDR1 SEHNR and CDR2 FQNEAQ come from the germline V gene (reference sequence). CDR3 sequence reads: CASSEITYEQYF. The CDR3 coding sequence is TGTGCCAGCAGCGAGATCACCTACGAGCAGTACTTC.

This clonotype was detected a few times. The CDR3 bases are TGTGCCAGCACCCCACAGGGTAACTATGGCTACACCTTC. Amino acid sequence: CASTPQGNYGYTF. The rearrangement joins TRBV6-5 to TRBJ1-2, with a weak D call TRBD1 (6 bases). V shed 7 bases and J shed 1 base, with 10 bases lying between them. Germline V gene data show CDR1 as MNHEY and CDR2 as SVGAGI. The CDR3 has 13 residues.

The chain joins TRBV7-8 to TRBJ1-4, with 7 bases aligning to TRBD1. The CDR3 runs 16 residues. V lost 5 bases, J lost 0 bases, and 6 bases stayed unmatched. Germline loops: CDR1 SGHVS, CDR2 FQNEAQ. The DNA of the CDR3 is TGTGCCAGCAGCACGGGGACAGCTGCAACTAATGAAAAACTGTTTTTT. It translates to CASSTGTAATNEKLFF.

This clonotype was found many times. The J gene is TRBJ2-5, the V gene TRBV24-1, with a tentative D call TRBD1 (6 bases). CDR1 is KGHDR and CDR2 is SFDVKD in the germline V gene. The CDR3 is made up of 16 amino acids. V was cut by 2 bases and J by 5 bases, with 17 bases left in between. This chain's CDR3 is CATSDSSGDLGETQYF. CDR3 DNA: TGTGCCACCAGTGATTCGTCAGGGGACCTTGGGGAGACCCAGTACTTC.

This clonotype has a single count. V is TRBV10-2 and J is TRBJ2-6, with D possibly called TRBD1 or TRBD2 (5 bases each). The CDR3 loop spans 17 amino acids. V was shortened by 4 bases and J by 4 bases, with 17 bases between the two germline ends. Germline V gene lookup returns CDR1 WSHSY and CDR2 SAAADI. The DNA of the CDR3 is TGCGCCAGCAGTGTGTGGGGCAAGGGACCCGGGGCCAACGTCCTGACTTTC. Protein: CASSVWGKGPGANVLTF.

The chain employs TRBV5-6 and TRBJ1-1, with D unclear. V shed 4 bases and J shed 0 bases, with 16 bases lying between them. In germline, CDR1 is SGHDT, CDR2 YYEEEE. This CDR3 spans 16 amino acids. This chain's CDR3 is CASSPSPNWVNTEAFF. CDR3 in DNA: TGTGCCAGCAGCCCGTCCCCGAACTGGGTGAACACTGAAGCTTTCTTT.

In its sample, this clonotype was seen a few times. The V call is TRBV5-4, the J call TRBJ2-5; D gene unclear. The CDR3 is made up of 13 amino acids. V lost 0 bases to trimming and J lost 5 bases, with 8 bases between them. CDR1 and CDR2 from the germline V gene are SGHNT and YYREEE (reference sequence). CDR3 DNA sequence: TGTGCCAGCAGCTTGGAGGCAGTCGAGACCCAGTACTTC. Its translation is CASSLEAVETQYF.

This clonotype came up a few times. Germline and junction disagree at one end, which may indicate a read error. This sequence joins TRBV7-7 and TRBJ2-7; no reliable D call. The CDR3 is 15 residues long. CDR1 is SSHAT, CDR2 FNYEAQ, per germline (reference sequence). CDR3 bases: TGTGCTAGCAGCACCGCCCGGGCCCCAATCAACGAGCAGTACTTC. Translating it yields CASSTARAPINEQYF.

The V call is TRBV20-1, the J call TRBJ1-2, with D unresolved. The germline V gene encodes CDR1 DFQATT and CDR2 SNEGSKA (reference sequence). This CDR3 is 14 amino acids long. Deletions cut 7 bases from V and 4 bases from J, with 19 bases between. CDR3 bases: TGCAGTGTTCAGGACGGAACCTTCATCTATGGCTACACCTTC. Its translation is CSVQDGTFIYGYTF.

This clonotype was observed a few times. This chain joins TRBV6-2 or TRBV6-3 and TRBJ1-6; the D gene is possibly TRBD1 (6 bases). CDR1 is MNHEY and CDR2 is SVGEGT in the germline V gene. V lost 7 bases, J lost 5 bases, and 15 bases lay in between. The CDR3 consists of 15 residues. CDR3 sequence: CASTKPGQDNSPLHF. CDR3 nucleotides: TGTGCCAGCACCAAACCGGGACAAGATAATTCACCCCTCCACTTT.

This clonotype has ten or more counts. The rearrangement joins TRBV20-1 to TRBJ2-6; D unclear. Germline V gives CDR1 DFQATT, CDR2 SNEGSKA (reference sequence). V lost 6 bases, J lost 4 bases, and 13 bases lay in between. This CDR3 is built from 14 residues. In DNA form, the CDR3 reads TGCAGTGCCCTAGTGCCGGCCGGGGCCAACGTCCTGACTTTC. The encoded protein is CSALVPAGANVLTF.

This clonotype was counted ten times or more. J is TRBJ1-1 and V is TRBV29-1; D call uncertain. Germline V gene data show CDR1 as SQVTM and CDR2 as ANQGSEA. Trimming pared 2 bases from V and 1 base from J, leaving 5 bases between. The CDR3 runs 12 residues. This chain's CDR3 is CSVERENTEAFF. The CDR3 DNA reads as TGCAGCGTTGAAAGGGAGAACACTGAAGCTTTCTTT.

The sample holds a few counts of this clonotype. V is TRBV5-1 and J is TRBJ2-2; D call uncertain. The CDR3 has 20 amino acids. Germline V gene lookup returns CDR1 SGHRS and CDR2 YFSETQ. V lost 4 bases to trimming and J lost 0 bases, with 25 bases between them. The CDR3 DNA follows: TGCGCCAGCAGCCTCGATAGAGGCAGTGTCCCCGGCTCGAACACCGGGGAGCTGTTTTTT. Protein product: CASSLDRGSVPGSNTGELFF.

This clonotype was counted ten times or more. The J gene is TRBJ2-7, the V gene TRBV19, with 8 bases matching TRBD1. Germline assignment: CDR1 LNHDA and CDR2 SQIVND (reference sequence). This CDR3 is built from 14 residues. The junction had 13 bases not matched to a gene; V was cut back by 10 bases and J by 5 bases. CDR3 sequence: CATRRTGGLDEQYF. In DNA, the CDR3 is TGTGCCACCCGGAGAACAGGGGGTCTCGACGAGCAGTACTTC.

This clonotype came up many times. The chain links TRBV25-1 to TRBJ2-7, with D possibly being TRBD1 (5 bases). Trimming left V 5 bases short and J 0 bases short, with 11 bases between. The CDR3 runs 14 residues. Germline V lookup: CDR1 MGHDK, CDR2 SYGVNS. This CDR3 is CASSFQGHSYEQYF. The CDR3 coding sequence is TGTGCCAGCAGTTTCCAGGGTCACTCCTACGAGCAGTACTTC.

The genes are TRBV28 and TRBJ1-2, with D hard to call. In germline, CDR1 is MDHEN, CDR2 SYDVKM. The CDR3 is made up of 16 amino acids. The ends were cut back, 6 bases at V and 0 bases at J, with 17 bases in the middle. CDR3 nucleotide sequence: TGTGCCAGCAGCGGACCGCCGGGGAGTACTAACTATGGCTACACCTTC. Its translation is CASSGPPGSTNYGYTF.

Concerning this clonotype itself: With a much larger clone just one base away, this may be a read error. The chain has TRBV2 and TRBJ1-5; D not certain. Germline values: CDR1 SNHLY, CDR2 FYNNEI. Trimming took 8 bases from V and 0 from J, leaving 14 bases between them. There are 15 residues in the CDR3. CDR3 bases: TGTGCCAGCTCCGATAGGGATTATAGCAATCAGCCCCAGCATTTT. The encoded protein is CASSDRDYSNQPQHF.

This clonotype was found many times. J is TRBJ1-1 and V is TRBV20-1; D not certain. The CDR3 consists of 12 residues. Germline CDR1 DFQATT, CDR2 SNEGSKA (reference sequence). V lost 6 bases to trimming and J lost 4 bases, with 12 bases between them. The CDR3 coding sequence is TGCAGTGCAGAGGGTTCAGGCACTGAAGCTTTCTTT. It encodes CSAEGSGTEAFF.

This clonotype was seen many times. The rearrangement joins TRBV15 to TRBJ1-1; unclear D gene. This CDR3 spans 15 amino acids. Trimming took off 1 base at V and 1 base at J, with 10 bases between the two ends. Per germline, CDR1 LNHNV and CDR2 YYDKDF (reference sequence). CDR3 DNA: TGTGCCACCAGCAGAGTGGTCCTAGGGAACACTGAAGCTTTCTTT. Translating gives CATSRVVLGNTEAFF.

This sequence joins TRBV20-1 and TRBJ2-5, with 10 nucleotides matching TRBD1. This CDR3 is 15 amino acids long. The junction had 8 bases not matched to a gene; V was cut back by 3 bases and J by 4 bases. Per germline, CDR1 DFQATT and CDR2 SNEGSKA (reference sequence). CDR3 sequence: CSASADRGKRETQYF. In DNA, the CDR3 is TGCAGTGCTAGTGCGGACAGGGGGAAGAGAGAGACCCAGTACTTC.

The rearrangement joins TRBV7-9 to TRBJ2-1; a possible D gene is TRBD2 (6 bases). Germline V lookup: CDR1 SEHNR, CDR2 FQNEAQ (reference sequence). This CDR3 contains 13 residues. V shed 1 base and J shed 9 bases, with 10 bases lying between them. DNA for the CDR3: TGTGCCAGCAGCTTAGTGGACGGGAGTGAGCAGTTCTTC. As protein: CASSLVDGSEQFF.

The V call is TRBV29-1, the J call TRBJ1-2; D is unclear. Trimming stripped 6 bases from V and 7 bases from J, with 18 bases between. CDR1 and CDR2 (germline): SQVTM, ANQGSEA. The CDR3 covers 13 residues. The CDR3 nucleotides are TGCAGCGTAGCACAGAGACTTAGGCCTGGCTACACCTTC. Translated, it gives CSVAQRLRPGYTF.